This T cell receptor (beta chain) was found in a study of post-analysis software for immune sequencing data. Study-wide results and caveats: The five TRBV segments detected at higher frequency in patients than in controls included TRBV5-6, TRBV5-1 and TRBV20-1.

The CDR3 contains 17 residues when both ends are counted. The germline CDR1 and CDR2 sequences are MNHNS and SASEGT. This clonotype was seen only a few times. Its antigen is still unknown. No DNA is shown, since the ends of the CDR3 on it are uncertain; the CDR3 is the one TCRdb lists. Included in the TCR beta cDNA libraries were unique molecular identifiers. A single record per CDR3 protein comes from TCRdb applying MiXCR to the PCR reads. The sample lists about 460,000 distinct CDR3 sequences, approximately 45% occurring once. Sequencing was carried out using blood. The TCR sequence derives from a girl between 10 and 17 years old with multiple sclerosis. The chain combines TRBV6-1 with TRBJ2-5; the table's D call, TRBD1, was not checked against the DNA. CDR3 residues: CASSEQDRFFGQETQYF.